This TCR beta chain was sequenced during a study of blood T cell repertoires in COVID-19. Study as a whole: Spain, Italy and the United States supplied samples that represented acute and convalescent COVID-19. T cells, B-cell-depleted T cells, or PBMCs provided the cDNA or gDNA that served as material.

The germline V gene encodes CDR1 SGHTA and CDR2 FQGTGA. The CDR3 contains 14 residues. Trimming shortened V by 3 bases and J by 9 bases, and 15 bases separated the two germline ends. The Seattle patients, enrolled during active infection, were followed longitudinally. Per the authors' pipeline: Reference gene primer amplification gave nucleated cell count estimates. Clones were sequenced by immunoSEQ multiplex PCR, and TCRdb holds only the in-frame ones, with some missing. V and J calls and clone size are given by that table; D and trimming were obtained from the DNA. The data hold 80,000 to 100,000 clones, with less than 85% observed a single time.

This receptor was taken from a man between 65 and 85 years old with COVID-19, enrolled during active disease. This chain links TRBV7-3 with TRBJ2-1; D not certain. The sequenced sample consisted of peripheral blood. This chain's CDR3 is CASSFGARVSEQFF. In DNA, the CDR3 is TGTGCCAGCAGCTTTGGAGCCAGAGTGAGTGAGCAGTTCTTC.